This T cell receptor (beta chain) derives from a study of blood T cell repertoires in COVID-19. The CDR3 is 16 residues long. After removal of 4 bases from V and 8 bases from J, the junction contained 12 bases not matched to a gene. Per the germline V gene, CDR1 is SGHNT and CDR2 is YYREEE (reference sequence). In the source study's methods: Scientists estimated how many nucleated cells there were by amplifying reference gene primers. Profiling relied on immunoSEQ multiplex PCR, and the TCRdb table lists in-frame clones only, not all of them. For V, J and clone size, that table is used; D and trimming come from the DNA. Among more than 150,000 clones, roughly nine tenths were seen once, and the ten largest hold 20% to 25%.

This TCR was sampled from a man between 65 and 80 years old with active or convalescent COVID-19. The rearrangement links TRBV5-4 to TRBJ1-4; 9 bases agree with TRBD1. Sequenced: peripheral blood. The DNA of the CDR3 is TGTGCCAGCAGCCCTACCGCCGGGACAGGGAGGGAAAAACTGTTTTTT. Amino acids: CASSPTAGTGREKLFF. Full variable domain (outside the CDR3, taken from reference TRBV5-4 and TRBJ1-4): ETGVTQSPTHLIKTRGQQVTLRCSSQSGHNTVSWYQQALGQGPQFIFQYYREEENGRGNFPPRFSGLQFPNYSSELNVNALELDDSALYLCASSPTAGTGREKLFFGSGTQLSVL.